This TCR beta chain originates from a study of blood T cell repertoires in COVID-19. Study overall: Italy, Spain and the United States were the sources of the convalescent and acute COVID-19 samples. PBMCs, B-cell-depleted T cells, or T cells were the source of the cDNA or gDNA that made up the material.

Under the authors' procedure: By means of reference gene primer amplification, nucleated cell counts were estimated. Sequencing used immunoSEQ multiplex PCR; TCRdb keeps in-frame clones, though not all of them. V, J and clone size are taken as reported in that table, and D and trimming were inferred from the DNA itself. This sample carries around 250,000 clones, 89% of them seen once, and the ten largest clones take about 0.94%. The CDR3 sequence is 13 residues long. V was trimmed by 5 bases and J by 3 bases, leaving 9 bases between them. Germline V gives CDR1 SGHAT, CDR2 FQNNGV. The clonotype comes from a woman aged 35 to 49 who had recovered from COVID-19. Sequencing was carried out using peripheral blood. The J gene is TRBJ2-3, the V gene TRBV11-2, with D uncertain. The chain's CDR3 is CASSVYTTDTQYF. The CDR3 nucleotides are TGTGCCAGCAGCGTGTACACAACAGATACGCAGTATTTT.